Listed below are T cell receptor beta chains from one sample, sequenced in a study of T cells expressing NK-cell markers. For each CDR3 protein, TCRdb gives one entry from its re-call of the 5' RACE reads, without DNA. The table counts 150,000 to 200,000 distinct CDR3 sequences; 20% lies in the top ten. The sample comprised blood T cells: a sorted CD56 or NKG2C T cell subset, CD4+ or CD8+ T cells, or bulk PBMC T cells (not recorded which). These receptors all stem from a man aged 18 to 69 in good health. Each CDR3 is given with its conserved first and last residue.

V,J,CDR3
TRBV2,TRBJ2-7,CASSVTGAGTSIEQYF
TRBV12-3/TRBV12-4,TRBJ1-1,CASSPGSGPYTEAFF
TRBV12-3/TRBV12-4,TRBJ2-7,CASGIRGPYEQYF
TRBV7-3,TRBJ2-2,CASELAGTGELFF
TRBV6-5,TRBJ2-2,CASSYGLKRPNTGELFF
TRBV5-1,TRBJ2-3,CASSFVSGGPRDTQYF
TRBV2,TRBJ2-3,CASSEKGAVRITDTQYF
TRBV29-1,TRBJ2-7,CSVYTHLYEQYF
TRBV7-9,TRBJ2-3,CASSALTNGDDTQYF
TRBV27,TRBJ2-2,CASSLSASDTGELFF
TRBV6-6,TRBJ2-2,CASSPSLAGELFF
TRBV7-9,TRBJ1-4,CASHAAGLNEKLFF
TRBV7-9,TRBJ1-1,CASSWTSGLNTEAFF
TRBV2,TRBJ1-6,CASSEWTTNSPLHF
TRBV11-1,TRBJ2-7,CASSLTPLKRDPTYEQYF
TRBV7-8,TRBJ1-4,CASSIRTGFEKLFF
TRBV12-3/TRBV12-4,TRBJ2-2,CASRLLEIGTGELFF
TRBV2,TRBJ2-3,CASSDEGTHTDTQYF
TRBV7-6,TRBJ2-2,CATIFGTANTGELFF
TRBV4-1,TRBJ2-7,CASSQDLGRSYEQYF
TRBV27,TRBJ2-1,CASTTTLWTILRDEQFF
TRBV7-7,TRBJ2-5,CASSLGPEASQYF
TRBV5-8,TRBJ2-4,CASSYDRLAKNIQYF
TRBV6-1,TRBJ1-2,CASSEFGSNYGYTF
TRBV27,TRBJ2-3,CASSRVSADTQYF
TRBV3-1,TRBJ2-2,CASRPPGQGSTGELFF
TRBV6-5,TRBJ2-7,CASSYRGHGYYEQYF
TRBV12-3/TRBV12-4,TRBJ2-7,CASSLGGQSYEQYF
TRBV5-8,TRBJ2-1,CASSRTSSSYNEQFF